This TCR beta chain was identified during a study of cytomegalovirus exposure and HLA in healthy donors. Study-level findings and limits: The listing of 150 or so TCR beta chains classed them as cytomegalovirus-associated. HLA alleles showed associations with some 17,000 TCR beta sequences in a later analysis, at a 0.05 false discovery rate. A missense variant in DCLRE1C was later tied to TCR beta V- and J-gene trimming.

PCR was performed using 60 Vbeta and 13 Jbeta primers. Libraries were prepared by immunoSEQ multiplex PCR; TCRdb keeps only in-frame clonotypes and omits some of them. The sample lists 55,000 to 80,000 clones, roughly 71% occurring once. With regard to this clone: Its antigen is unidentified.

Trimming took 1 base from V and 2 from J, leaving 11 bases between them. The CDR3 runs to 16 residues. Germline CDR1 and CDR2: MGHRA and YSYEKL. The receptor's source is a man aged 70-80 years in good health and CMV-seronegative. The sequencing sample was made of PBMCs. The chain has TRBV4-1 and TRBJ2-2; D is ambiguous. The CDR3 DNA reads as TGCGCCAGCAGCCAAGGGAACGGAGTCAACACCGGGGAGCTGTTTTTT. This encodes CASSQGNGVNTGELFF.